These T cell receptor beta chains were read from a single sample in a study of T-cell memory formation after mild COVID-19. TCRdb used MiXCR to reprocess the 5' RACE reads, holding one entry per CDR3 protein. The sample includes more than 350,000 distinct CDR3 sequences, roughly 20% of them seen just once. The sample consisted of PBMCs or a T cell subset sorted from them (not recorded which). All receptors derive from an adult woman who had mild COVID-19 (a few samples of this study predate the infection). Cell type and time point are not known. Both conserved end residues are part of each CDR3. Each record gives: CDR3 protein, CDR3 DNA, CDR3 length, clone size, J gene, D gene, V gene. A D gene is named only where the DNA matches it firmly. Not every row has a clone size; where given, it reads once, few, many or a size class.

CDR3 protein: CSVAQGKNTEAFF
CDR3 DNA: TGCAGTGTTGCACAGGGGAAGAACACTGAAGCTTTCTTT
CDR3 length: 13
clone size: few
J gene: TRBJ1-1
D gene: TRBD1
V gene: TRBV20-1

CDR3 protein: CASSLVYQETQYF
CDR3 DNA: TGTGCCAGCAGTTTAGTGTACCAAGAGACCCAGTACTTC
CDR3 length: 13
clone size: few
J gene: TRBJ2-5
D gene: NA
V gene: TRBV12-3/TRBV12-4

CDR3 protein: CASSWSGRARDEQYF
CDR3 DNA: TGTGCCAGCAGTTGGAGCGGGAGGGCCCGGGACGAGCAGTACTTC
CDR3 length: 15
clone size: few
J gene: TRBJ2-7
D gene: TRBD2
V gene: TRBV12-3/TRBV12-4

CDR3 protein: CASSSWPNYGYTF
CDR3 DNA: TGTGCCAGCAGCTCCTGGCCTAACTATGGCTACACCTTC
CDR3 length: 13
clone size: few
J gene: TRBJ1-2
D gene: NA
V gene: TRBV14

CDR3 protein: CASSMRLAGGPGLNEQFF
CDR3 DNA: TGTGCCAGTAGTATGAGACTAGCGGGAGGGCCCGGTCTTAATGAGCAGTTCTTC
CDR3 length: 18
clone size: NA
J gene: TRBJ2-1
D gene: TRBD2
V gene: TRBV19

CDR3 protein: CSARPPGQGGGYTF
CDR3 DNA: TGCAGTGCTAGGCCACCGGGACAGGGAGGTGGCTACACCTTC
CDR3 length: 14
clone size: NA
J gene: TRBJ1-2
D gene: TRBD1
V gene: TRBV20-1

CDR3 protein: CASSLGPLAGAEQFF
CDR3 DNA: TGTGCCAGCAGTTTAGGCCCCTTGGCGGGGGCGGAGCAGTTCTTC
CDR3 length: 15
clone size: few
J gene: TRBJ2-1
D gene: NA
V gene: TRBV12-3/TRBV12-4

CDR3 protein: CASSLVPDSTDTQYF
CDR3 DNA: TGCGCCAGCAGCTTGGTTCCGGATAGCACAGATACGCAGTATTTT
CDR3 length: 15
clone size: NA
J gene: TRBJ2-3
D gene: NA
V gene: TRBV5-1

CDR3 protein: CASSSRQGRGAEAFF
CDR3 DNA: TGTGCCAGCAGTTCCCGACAGGGAAGGGGGGCTGAAGCTTTCTTT
CDR3 length: 15
clone size: NA
J gene: TRBJ1-1
D gene: TRBD1
V gene: TRBV6-5

CDR3 protein: CATTRRTASTDTQYF
CDR3 DNA: TGTGCCACCACCCGGAGGACGGCTAGCACAGATACGCAGTATTTT
CDR3 length: 15
clone size: NA
J gene: TRBJ2-3
D gene: NA
V gene: TRBV6-1

CDR3 protein: CASSQSRQGDWEQYF
CDR3 DNA: TGCGCCAGCAGCCAATCGCGGCAGGGGGATTGGGAGCAGTACTTC
CDR3 length: 15
clone size: many
J gene: TRBJ2-7
D gene: TRBD1
V gene: TRBV4-1

CDR3 protein: CASSPGIEAFF
CDR3 DNA: TGTGCCAGCTCACCAGGGATTGAAGCTTTCTTT
CDR3 length: 11
clone size: few
J gene: TRBJ1-1
D gene: NA
V gene: TRBV18

CDR3 protein: CSAAAGLEYEQYF
CDR3 DNA: TGCAGTGCTGCGGCGGGGTTGGAATACGAGCAGTACTTC
CDR3 length: 13
clone size: NA
J gene: TRBJ2-7
D gene: NA
V gene: TRBV20-1

CDR3 protein: CASSDAGGTEAFF
CDR3 DNA: TGTGCCAGCAGCGATGCAGGGGGCACTGAAGCTTTCTTT
CDR3 length: 13
clone size: NA
J gene: TRBJ1-1
D gene: TRBD1
V gene: TRBV6-6

CDR3 protein: CASSLEVNQPQHF
CDR3 DNA: TGTGCCAGCAGTTTAGAGGTCAATCAGCCCCAGCATTTT
CDR3 length: 13
clone size: once
J gene: TRBJ1-5
D gene: NA
V gene: TRBV12-3/TRBV12-4

CDR3 protein: CASSQWVRPQDGYTF
CDR3 DNA: TGCGCCAGCAGCCAATGGGTGCGGCCTCAGGATGGCTACACCTTC
CDR3 length: 15
clone size: NA
J gene: TRBJ1-2
D gene: NA
V gene: TRBV4-3

CDR3 protein: CASRVSGANVLTF
CDR3 DNA: TGTGCCAGCAGGGTCTCTGGGGCCAACGTCCTGACTTTC
CDR3 length: 13
clone size: NA
J gene: TRBJ2-6
D gene: NA
V gene: TRBV12-3/TRBV12-4

CDR3 protein: CASSTPEAREGFVNIQYF
CDR3 DNA: TGTGCCAGCAGCACCCCCGAGGCGCGGGAGGGATTCGTGAACATTCAGTACTTC
CDR3 length: 18
clone size: few
J gene: TRBJ2-4
D gene: TRBD2
V gene: TRBV7-8

CDR3 protein: CASSLNGPNYNEQFF
CDR3 DNA: TGCGCCAGCAGCTTGAATGGACCAAATTACAATGAGCAGTTCTTC
CDR3 length: 15
clone size: few
J gene: TRBJ2-1
D gene: NA
V gene: TRBV5-1

CDR3 protein: CASSLRLAGATGELFF
CDR3 DNA: TGTGCCAGCAGCCTAAGACTAGCGGGAGCCACCGGGGAGCTGTTTTTT
CDR3 length: 16
clone size: few
J gene: TRBJ2-2
D gene: TRBD2
V gene: TRBV11-2

CDR3 protein: CASSLNPGQGAGEQYF
CDR3 DNA: TGTGCCAGCAGCCTTAACCCGGGACAGGGGGCTGGAGAGCAGTACTTC
CDR3 length: 16
clone size: few
J gene: TRBJ2-7
D gene: TRBD1
V gene: TRBV7-2

CDR3 protein: CASSPPNLYNEQFF
CDR3 DNA: TGTGCCAGCAGTCCTCCGAACTTGTACAATGAGCAGTTCTTC
CDR3 length: 14
clone size: NA
J gene: TRBJ2-1
D gene: NA
V gene: TRBV27

CDR3 protein: CASTHLDTRHTEAFF
CDR3 DNA: TGTGCCAGCACCCACCTGGACACCCGTCATACTGAAGCTTTCTTT
CDR3 length: 15
clone size: NA
J gene: TRBJ1-1
D gene: NA
V gene: TRBV6-6

CDR3 protein: CASSQGRDRVNEQYF
CDR3 DNA: TGTGCCAGCAGCCAGGGCCGGGACAGGGTGAACGAGCAGTACTTC
CDR3 length: 15
clone size: NA
J gene: TRBJ2-7
D gene: TRBD1
V gene: TRBV4-2

CDR3 protein: CASSVGQGYTEAFF
CDR3 DNA: TGTGCCAGCAGCGTAGGACAGGGGTACACTGAAGCTTTCTTT
CDR3 length: 14
clone size: few
J gene: TRBJ1-1
D gene: TRBD1
V gene: TRBV9

CDR3 protein: CAWSVGQGRAKTQYF
CDR3 DNA: TGTGCCTGGAGTGTAGGGCAGGGGCGGGCGAAGACCCAGTACTTC
CDR3 length: 15
clone size: NA
J gene: TRBJ2-5
D gene: NA
V gene: TRBV30

CDR3 protein: CASSPQQGFTDTQYF
CDR3 DNA: TGTGCCAGCAGCCCACAACAGGGATTCACAGATACGCAGTATTTT
CDR3 length: 15
clone size: NA
J gene: TRBJ2-3
D gene: NA
V gene: TRBV7-8

CDR3 protein: CASRSGDLGTQYF
CDR3 DNA: TGTGCCAGCAGGTCGGGGGACCTAGGGACCCAGTACTTC
CDR3 length: 13
clone size: NA
J gene: TRBJ2-5
D gene: NA
V gene: TRBV9

CDR3 protein: CATSGSSGTVGEQYF
CDR3 DNA: TGTGCCACCAGTGGATCTAGCGGGACTGTTGGCGAGCAGTACTTC
CDR3 length: 15
clone size: NA
J gene: TRBJ2-7
D gene: TRBD2
V gene: TRBV24-1

CDR3 protein: CASSGLTGANVLTF
CDR3 DNA: TGTGCCAGCAGCGGTCTGACTGGGGCCAACGTCCTGACTTTC
CDR3 length: 14
clone size: few
J gene: TRBJ2-6
D gene: NA
V gene: TRBV6-2/TRBV6-3

CDR3 protein: CATSFAQGSHGYTF
CDR3 DNA: TGTGCCACCAGCTTCGCACAGGGCTCCCATGGCTACACCTTC
CDR3 length: 14
clone size: NA
J gene: TRBJ1-2
D gene: NA
V gene: TRBV15

CDR3 protein: CATSDFRTNYGYTF
CDR3 DNA: TGTGCCACCAGTGATTTTAGAACTAACTATGGCTACACCTTC
CDR3 length: 14
clone size: NA
J gene: TRBJ1-2
D gene: NA
V gene: TRBV24-1

CDR3 protein: CASSLDRTSYNEQFF
CDR3 DNA: TGTGCCAGCAGCTTGGACCGTACCTCCTACAATGAGCAGTTCTTC
CDR3 length: 15
clone size: NA
J gene: TRBJ2-1
D gene: NA
V gene: TRBV5-6

CDR3 protein: CASSNPGLAGGSTDTQYF
CDR3 DNA: TGTGCCAGCAGCAACCCGGGACTAGCGGGGGGAAGCACAGATACGCAGTATTTT
CDR3 length: 18
clone size: NA
J gene: TRBJ2-3
D gene: TRBD2
V gene: TRBV7-9

CDR3 protein: CSVDPGARADTQYF
CDR3 DNA: TGCAGCGTTGATCCGGGGGCGCGCGCAGATACGCAGTATTTT
CDR3 length: 14
clone size: few
J gene: TRBJ2-3
D gene: NA
V gene: TRBV29-1

CDR3 protein: CASTETGGRNEQFF
CDR3 DNA: TGTGCCAGCACCGAGACAGGGGGGAGAAATGAGCAGTTCTTC
CDR3 length: 14
clone size: few
J gene: TRBJ2-1
D gene: TRBD1
V gene: TRBV12-3/TRBV12-4

CDR3 protein: CASMDDREVETQYF
CDR3 DNA: TGTGCCAGCATGGATGACAGGGAGGTAGAGACCCAGTACTTC
CDR3 length: 14
clone size: NA
J gene: TRBJ2-5
D gene: NA
V gene: TRBV12-3/TRBV12-4

CDR3 protein: CASSFGDGEQYF
CDR3 DNA: TGTGCCAGCAGTTTTGGGGATGGCGAGCAGTACTTC
CDR3 length: 12
clone size: few
J gene: TRBJ2-7
D gene: NA
V gene: TRBV12-3/TRBV12-4

CDR3 protein: CASSPPGTGTYEQYF
CDR3 DNA: TGCGCCAGCAGCCCCCCCGGGACAGGGACCTACGAGCAGTACTTC
CDR3 length: 15
clone size: few
J gene: TRBJ2-7
D gene: TRBD1
V gene: TRBV5-1

CDR3 protein: CASRLDGNQATVF
CDR3 DNA: TGTGCCAGCAGACTGGATGGCAACCAAGCAACGGTGTTC
CDR3 length: 13
clone size: few
J gene: TRBJ2-1
D gene: NA
V gene: TRBV12-3/TRBV12-4

CDR3 protein: CASSFPAGVPRSYNEQFF
CDR3 DNA: TGTGCCAGCAGTTTTCCAGCGGGGGTCCCCCGGTCCTACAATGAGCAGTTCTTC
CDR3 length: 18
clone size: few
J gene: TRBJ2-1
D gene: TRBD2
V gene: TRBV12-3/TRBV12-4

CDR3 protein: CASSYLANTEAFF
CDR3 DNA: TGTGCCAGCAGTTATCTTGCGAACACTGAAGCTTTCTTT
CDR3 length: 13
clone size: NA
J gene: TRBJ1-1
D gene: NA
V gene: TRBV6-6

CDR3 protein: CSVDERAGYNEQFF
CDR3 DNA: TGCAGCGTTGACGAGAGGGCCGGGTACAATGAGCAGTTCTTC
CDR3 length: 14
clone size: NA
J gene: TRBJ2-1
D gene: NA
V gene: TRBV29-1

CDR3 protein: CASSSRQGFYTDTQYF
CDR3 DNA: TGTGCCAGCAGTTCCCGACAGGGATTCTACACAGATACGCAGTATTTT
CDR3 length: 16
clone size: NA
J gene: TRBJ2-3
D gene: TRBD1
V gene: TRBV27

CDR3 protein: CASSPESSGARGNEQFF
CDR3 DNA: TGTGCCAGCAGCCCGGAAAGTAGCGGGGCCAGGGGCAATGAGCAGTTCTTC
CDR3 length: 17
clone size: few
J gene: TRBJ2-1
D gene: TRBD2
V gene: TRBV4-2

CDR3 protein: CASSEITGGALETQYF
CDR3 DNA: TGTGCCAGCAGCGAAATAACAGGGGGCGCCTTAGAGACCCAGTACTTC
CDR3 length: 16
clone size: few
J gene: TRBJ2-5
D gene: TRBD1
V gene: TRBV11-2

CDR3 protein: CASSPHTGREETQYF
CDR3 DNA: TGTGCCAGCTCACCTCACACAGGGAGAGAAGAGACCCAGTACTTC
CDR3 length: 15
clone size: NA
J gene: TRBJ2-5
D gene: NA
V gene: TRBV18

CDR3 protein: CASSVGSSSYNEQFF
CDR3 DNA: TGTGCCAGCAGCGTAGGCAGTAGCTCCTACAATGAGCAGTTCTTC
CDR3 length: 15
clone size: few
J gene: TRBJ2-1
D gene: NA
V gene: TRBV9

CDR3 protein: CATSDAERPTDTQYF
CDR3 DNA: TGTGCCACCAGTGATGCGGAAAGGCCTACAGATACGCAGTATTTT
CDR3 length: 15
clone size: NA
J gene: TRBJ2-3
D gene: NA
V gene: TRBV24-1

CDR3 protein: CSVGDLWGGTEAFF
CDR3 DNA: TGCAGCGTTGGGGATTTGTGGGGGGGGACTGAAGCTTTCTTT
CDR3 length: 14
clone size: many
J gene: TRBJ1-1
D gene: NA
V gene: TRBV29-1

CDR3 protein: CASSQDSRGLYGYTF
CDR3 DNA: TGTGCCAGCAGCCAAGACAGCCGGGGGCTCTATGGCTACACCTTC
CDR3 length: 15
clone size: NA
J gene: TRBJ1-2
D gene: NA
V gene: TRBV3-1

CDR3 protein: CASSWAQRGSTDTQYF
CDR3 DNA: TGCGCCAGCAGCTGGGCCCAGCGGGGAAGCACAGATACGCAGTATTTT
CDR3 length: 16
clone size: few
J gene: TRBJ2-3
D gene: TRBD2
V gene: TRBV5-1

CDR3 protein: CASSLERERLMETQYF
CDR3 DNA: TGTGCCAGCAGCTTAGAACGGGAGAGGTTAATGGAGACCCAGTACTTC
CDR3 length: 16
clone size: few
J gene: TRBJ2-5
D gene: NA
V gene: TRBV7-2

CDR3 protein: CSALDLSSYNEQFF
CDR3 DNA: TGCAGTGCCCTGGACCTGTCCTCCTACAATGAGCAGTTCTTC
CDR3 length: 14
clone size: NA
J gene: TRBJ2-1
D gene: NA
V gene: TRBV20-1

CDR3 protein: CASSRVGTGEDEQFF
CDR3 DNA: TGTGCCAGCAGCCGCGTAGGGACAGGGGAGGATGAGCAGTTCTTC
CDR3 length: 15
clone size: few
J gene: TRBJ2-1
D gene: TRBD1
V gene: TRBV14

CDR3 protein: CASSILAGAPHIEQFF
CDR3 DNA: TGTGCCAGCAGCATTTTAGCGGGAGCCCCCCATATTGAGCAGTTCTTC
CDR3 length: 16
clone size: few
J gene: TRBJ2-1
D gene: NA
V gene: TRBV21-1

CDR3 protein: CATASGEATDTQYF
CDR3 DNA: TGTGCCACCGCTAGCGGGGAGGCGACAGATACGCAGTATTTT
CDR3 length: 14
clone size: NA
J gene: TRBJ2-3
D gene: TRBD2
V gene: TRBV6-4

CDR3 protein: CASSQDLGTDTQYF
CDR3 DNA: TGCGCCAGCAGCCAAGATCTGGGCACAGATACGCAGTATTTT
CDR3 length: 14
clone size: few
J gene: TRBJ2-3
D gene: NA
V gene: TRBV4-1

CDR3 protein: CASKTSGAFSYEQYF
CDR3 DNA: TGTGCCAGCAAAACTAGCGGCGCCTTTTCCTACGAGCAGTACTTC
CDR3 length: 15
clone size: few
J gene: TRBJ2-7
D gene: TRBD2
V gene: TRBV6-2/TRBV6-3